A single T cell receptor beta chain is shown here with its context. This clonotype was recorded at least ten times. Its antigen is currently not known. Within one base of it there is no much larger clone, and no base qualities were kept. These data come from a study of T cells in Graves' hyperthyroidism and ophthalmopathy (dated by TCRdb to between 2018 and 2020). General notes on the study: Peripheral blood was collected at initial diagnosis, before any treatment. According to the paper, TCR Vbeta CDR3 sequencing was carried out on about 140 peripheral blood samples, which came from about 45 ophthalmopathy, 75 or so hyperthyroidism and approximately 17 progressor patients. The 100 or so discovery patients were divided at random into training and test sets in a 7:3 ratio. Once sampling was done, hyperthyroidism patients were given methimazole at a starting dose of 30 mg daily, whereas ophthalmopathy patients were given high-dose intravenous methylprednisolone. To identify TCR V-J signatures that set the groups apart, the researchers used a discovery cohort of about a hundred patients, made up of 40 to 45 with Graves' ophthalmopathy and some 56 with stable Graves' hyperthyroidism. Prospective prediction of ophthalmopathy was tested in an independent validation cohort consisting of 18 hyperthyroidism patients and approximately 16 patients who later progressed to ophthalmopathy. The study also compared thyroid tissue and blood T-cell repertoires from about 6 Graves' hyperthyroidism patients. The research as a whole found: Ophthalmopathy was separated from stable hyperthyroidism by a 13 V-J signature model, with 85% to 90% sensitivity and about 81% specificity obtained in cross-validation and 80%/75% obtained in testing. Most expanded thyroid clonotypes (frequency above 0.001) were also found in blood, which suggests that blood repertoires may mirror thyroid immune responses. In validation, the model predicted progression to ophthalmopathy with roughly 70% sensitivity and roughly 75% specificity, a median of roughly seven months before onset. No statistical method was used to fix the sample size in advance, and group allocation was not hidden from the investigators.

Ophthalmopathy patients had moderately to severely active disease, Clinical Activity Score of at least 3, NOSPECS grade of at least 4, and duration under 3 months. Patients with uncontrolled infections, other autoimmune diseases, pregnancy or lactation were excluded. Clinical symptoms, serum thyroxine and TRAb, thyroid ultrasound, and orbital computed tomography formed the basis for the diagnoses. PBMCs were separated from around 9.1 ml of fresh peripheral blood using Ficoll-Paque density gradient centrifugation. Total RNA was extracted using Trizol reagent, and RNA quality was assessed on an Agilent 2100 Bioanalyzer. TCR beta CDR3 regions were amplified from RNA transcripts. A first-round RT-PCR of the TCR CDR3 used the HTBI primer set with the Qiagen OneStep RT-PCR kit. Libraries were constructed in a second round of multiplex PCR, after which size selection and purification were carried out. Libraries were sequenced paired-end with 100 bp reads on an Illumina HiSeq2000. In the original analysis: SOAPnuke was used to process the raw data, throwing out any read that contained adapters or uncalled bases, had a mean Phred below 15, or lacked an exact constant-primer or identifier match. COPE v1.2.5 was used to merge high-quality paired reads, and clonotypes were defined as unique nucleotide sequences. Clonotypes were aligned to IMGT TRBV, TRBD and TRBJ reference segments using MiTCR v1.1. Only V-J combinations with frequency above 0.0001, covering roughly 99% of repertoires, were analysed. The TCS score was defined as F50 (clonal expansion) divided by E x V (chaos), with BLOSUM62-based TCRdist calculated between CDR3 peptides within each V-J. Welch's t-statistics and random forest reduced 514 V-J features to roughly 13, which were used in a naive Bayes classifier (R e1071). TCRdb handled the public reads itself, with Q25 trimming in fastp and clone calling in MiXCR, and kept productive beta chains. Each entry merges the rows of one CDR3 protein and shows their most common DNA and genes. Here the V and J calls rest on TCRdb's processing, not on the authors' analysis. Within this sample are 400,000 or so distinct CDR3 sequences, with 13% to 15% of them counted one time only. Around a fifth of the sample goes to the ten largest clones.

V loses 7 bases, J loses 4 bases, and the germline ends lie 8 bases apart. CDR1 and CDR2 are drawn from the germline V gene (reference sequence): MNHEY, SMNVEV. CDR3 length: 13 amino acids, cysteine to phenylalanine. CDR3 DNA only is kept here, 39 bases in frame from base 1. The V gene is TRBV27 and the J gene is TRBJ1-6; the D gene remains uncertain. This sequence originates from a woman under 40 with Graves' ophthalmopathy. Material for sequencing was blood. The CDR3 protein sequence reads: CASMRTYNSPLHF. The sequenced DNA is TGTGCCAGCATGAGGACTTATAATTCACCCCTCCACTTT.